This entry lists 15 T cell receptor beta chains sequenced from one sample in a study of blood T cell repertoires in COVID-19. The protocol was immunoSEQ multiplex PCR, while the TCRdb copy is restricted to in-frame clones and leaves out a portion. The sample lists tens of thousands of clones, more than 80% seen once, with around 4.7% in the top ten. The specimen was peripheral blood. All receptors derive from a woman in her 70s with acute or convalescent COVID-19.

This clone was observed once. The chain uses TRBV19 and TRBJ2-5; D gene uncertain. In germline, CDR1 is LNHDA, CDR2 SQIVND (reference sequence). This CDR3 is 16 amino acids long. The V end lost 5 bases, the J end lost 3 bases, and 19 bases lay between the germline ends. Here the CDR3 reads CASSVGLSRLKETQYF. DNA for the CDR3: TGTGCCAGTAGTGTAGGTCTGAGCCGACTCAAAGAGACCCAGTACTTC.

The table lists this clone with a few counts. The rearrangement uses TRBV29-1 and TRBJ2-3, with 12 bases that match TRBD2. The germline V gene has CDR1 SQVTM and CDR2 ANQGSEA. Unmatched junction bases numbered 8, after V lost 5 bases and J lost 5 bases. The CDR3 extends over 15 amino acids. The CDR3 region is CSVYMTSGGVDTQYF. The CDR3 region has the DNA TGCAGCGTTTATATGACTAGCGGGGGTGTAGATACGCAGTATTTT.

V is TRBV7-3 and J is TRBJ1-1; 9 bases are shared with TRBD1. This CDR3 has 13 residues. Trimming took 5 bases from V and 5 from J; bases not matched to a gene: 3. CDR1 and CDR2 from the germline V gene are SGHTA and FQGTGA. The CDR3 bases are TGTGCCAGCAGCCTGGACAGGGGTACTGAAGCTTTCTTT. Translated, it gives CASSLDRGTEAFF.

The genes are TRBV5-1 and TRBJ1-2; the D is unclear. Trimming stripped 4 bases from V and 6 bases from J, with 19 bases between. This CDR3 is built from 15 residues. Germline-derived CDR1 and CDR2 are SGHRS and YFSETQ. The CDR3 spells CASSLSGVLADGYTF. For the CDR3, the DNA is TGCGCCAGCAGCCTATCTGGGGTTTTAGCGGATGGCTACACCTTC.

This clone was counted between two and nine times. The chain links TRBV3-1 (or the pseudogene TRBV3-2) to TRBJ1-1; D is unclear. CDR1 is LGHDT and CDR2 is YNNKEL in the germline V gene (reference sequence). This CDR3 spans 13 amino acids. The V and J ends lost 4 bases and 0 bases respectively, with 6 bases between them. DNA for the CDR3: TGTGCCAGCAGCCCCCCAATGAACACTGAAGCTTTCTTT. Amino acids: CASSPPMNTEAFF.

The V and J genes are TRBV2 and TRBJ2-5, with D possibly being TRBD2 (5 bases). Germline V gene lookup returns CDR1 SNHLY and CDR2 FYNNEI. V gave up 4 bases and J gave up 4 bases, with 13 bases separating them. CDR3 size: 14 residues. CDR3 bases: TGTGCCAGCAGTGGACTATCCAAGGGAGAGACCCAGTACTTC. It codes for CASSGLSKGETQYF.

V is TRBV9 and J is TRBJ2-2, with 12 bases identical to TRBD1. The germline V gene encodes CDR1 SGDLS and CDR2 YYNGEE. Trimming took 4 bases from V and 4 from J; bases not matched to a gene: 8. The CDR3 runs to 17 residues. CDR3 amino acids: CASSPRGQGASTGELFF. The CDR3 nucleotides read TGTGCCAGCAGCCCGAGGGGACAGGGGGCGAGCACCGGGGAGCTGTTTTTT.

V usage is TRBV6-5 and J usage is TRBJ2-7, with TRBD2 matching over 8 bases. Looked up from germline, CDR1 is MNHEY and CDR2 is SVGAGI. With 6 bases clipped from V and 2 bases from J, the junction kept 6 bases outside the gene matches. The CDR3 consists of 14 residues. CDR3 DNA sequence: TGTGCCAGCAGCACGACGGGGGGGACCTACGAGCAGTACTTC. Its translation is CASSTTGGTYEQYF.

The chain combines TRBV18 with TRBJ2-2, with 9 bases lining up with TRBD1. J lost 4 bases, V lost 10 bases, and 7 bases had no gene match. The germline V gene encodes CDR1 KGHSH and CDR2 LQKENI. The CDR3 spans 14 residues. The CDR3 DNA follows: TGTGCCACCGGACAGGGGTTCGGCACCGGGGAGCTGTTTTTT. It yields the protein CATGQGFGTGELFF.

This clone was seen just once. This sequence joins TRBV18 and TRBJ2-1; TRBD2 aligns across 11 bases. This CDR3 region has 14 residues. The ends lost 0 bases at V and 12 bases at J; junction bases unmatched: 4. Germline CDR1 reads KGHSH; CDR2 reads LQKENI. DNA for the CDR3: TGTGCCAGCTCACCACCGACTAGCGGGACTGGGCAGTTCTTC. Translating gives CASSPPTSGTGQFF.

CDR3 DNA sequence: TGTGCCAGCAGCCAAGGACTAGCGGGACCCTACGAGCAGTACTTC. This codes for CASSQGLAGPYEQYF. The rearrangement joins TRBV14 to TRBJ2-7; 11 positions agree with TRBD2. The CDR3 is made up of 15 amino acids. Germline V gives CDR1 SGHDN, CDR2 FVKESK. With V trimmed by 1 base and J by 2 bases, 1 base remained unmatched.

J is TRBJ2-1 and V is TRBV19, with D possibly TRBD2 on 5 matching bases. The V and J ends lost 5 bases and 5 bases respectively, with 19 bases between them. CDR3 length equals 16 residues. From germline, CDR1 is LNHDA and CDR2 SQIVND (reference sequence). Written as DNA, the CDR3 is TGTGCCAGTAGTCCCCGGACTCCTTCTCGCCACAATGAGCAGTTCTTC. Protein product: CASSPRTPSRHNEQFF.

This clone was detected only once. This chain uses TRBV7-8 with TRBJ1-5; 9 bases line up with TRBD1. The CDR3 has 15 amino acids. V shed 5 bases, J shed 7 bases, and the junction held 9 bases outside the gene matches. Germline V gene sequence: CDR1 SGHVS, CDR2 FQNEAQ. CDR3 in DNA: TGTGCCAGCAGCAAAGGGACAGGGCTAGGGCAGCCCCAGCATTTT. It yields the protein CASSKGTGLGQPQHF.

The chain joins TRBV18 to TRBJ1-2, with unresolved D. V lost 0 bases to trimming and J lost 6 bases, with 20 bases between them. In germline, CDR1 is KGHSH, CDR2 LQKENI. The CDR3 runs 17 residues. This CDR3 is CASSPPFRWEGVDGYTF. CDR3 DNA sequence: TGTGCCAGCTCACCACCCTTCCGCTGGGAGGGCGTTGATGGCTACACCTTC.

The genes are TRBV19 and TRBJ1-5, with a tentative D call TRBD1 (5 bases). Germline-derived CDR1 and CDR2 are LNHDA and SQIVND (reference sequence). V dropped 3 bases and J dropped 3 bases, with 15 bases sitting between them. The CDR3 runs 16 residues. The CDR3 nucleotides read TGTGCCAGTAGTATGCAGGGTTCATCCCCCAATCAGCCCCAGCATTTT. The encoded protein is CASSMQGSSPNQPQHF.